Sequencing of this T cell receptor beta chain was carried out in a study of shared clonotypes between healthy human individuals. Repertoires were generated with immunoSEQ multiplex PCR, while TCRdb's copy carries only in-frame clones and drops some. The table lists 2 million to 2.5 million clones, 95% of them singletons, with more than 0.1% in the top ten. This CDR3 is built from 16 residues. Germline CDR1 and CDR2: SGHRS and YFSETQ. J lost 2 bases, V lost 1 base, and 5 bases had no gene match. The J gene is TRBJ2-3, the V gene TRBV5-1; 9 nucleotides align to TRBD2. This clonotype was obtained from a man between 18 and 29 years old in good health. The sample was naive CD4+ T cells sorted from blood. The subset denotes: CD45RA+ positively selected. The CDR3 coding sequence is TGCGCCAGCAGCTTGCCCCTAGCGGGGCACACAGATACGCAGTATTTT. This sequence encodes CASSLPLAGHTDTQYF.